This record covers a single T cell receptor (beta chain). No antigen is known for it. The read halts 3 residues ahead of the CDR3 end, with the missing end drawn from the germline J gene. This specimen belongs to a study of T cell clonality in common variable immunodeficiency. Control and CVID samples contributed equal amounts of genomic DNA. Only in-frame clones appear in the TCRdb table, and some are missing; sequencing was by immunoSEQ multiplex PCR. The specimen has roughly 13,000 clones, none found just once. Heparinized whole blood, roughly 5 to 8 ml, came from each donor. Germline values: CDR1 SQVTM, CDR2 ANQGSEA. The CDR3 spans 12 residues. V gave up 4 bases and J gave up 6 bases; unmatched junction bases: 3. Broader study findings: Shared TCRbeta clones were fewer between CVID subjects than controls. TCRbeta clonality was increased in CVID versus healthy controls. Common variable immunodeficiency TCR beta sequences reportedly had fewer deletions and N-nucleotide insertions.

This receptor was obtained from a human donor with common variable immunodeficiency. Sequencing was done on a sample of peripheral blood mononuclear cells. The rearrangement uses TRBV29-1 and TRBJ1-2; 9 bases match TRBD1. CDR3 DNA (partial): TGCAGCGTTGGGGACAGGGTTGATGGC. This codes for CSVGDRVDG. The entire CDR3 reads CSVGDRVDGYTF.